This T cell receptor beta chain originates from a study of blood T cell repertoires in COVID-19. TCRdb's table, derived via immunoSEQ multiplex PCR, lists solely in-frame clones and lacks some. In the table there are about 80,000 clones, about 79% of which are singletons. This clone was seen repeatedly, ten times or more. CDR3 size: 12 residues. With 0 bases removed from V and 8 bases from J, the gap between germline ends came to 5 bases. Germline CDR1 reads SGHDT; CDR2 reads YYEEEE. The receptor was derived from a human donor in a cohort sampled during active COVID-19. The genes are TRBV5-6 and TRBJ1-4, with unresolved D. The sequenced material came from peripheral blood. CDR3 DNA: TGTGCCAGCAGCTTGGCAGGCGAAAAACTGTTTTTT. Amino acids: CASSLAGEKLFF.